These T cell receptor beta chains were read from a single sample in a study of shared clonotypes between healthy human individuals. Profiled with immunoSEQ multiplex PCR; TCRdb holds only in-frame clones, not every one. Of some 2 million clones listed, about 95% are singletons. Sequenced: naive CD8+ T cells sorted from blood. These receptors came from a man aged 18 to 30 in good health. Both conserved end residues are part of each CDR3. D genes are given only for firm matches. Clone sizes are given selectively: once, few, many, or a class where the clone is expanded.

D gene: -
J gene: TRBJ1-2
V gene: TRBV10-2
CDR3 length: 12
clone size: -
CDR3 protein: CASSGEGNGYTF
CDR3 DNA: TGCGCCAGCAGTGGGGAAGGTAACGGCTACACCTTC

D gene: -
J gene: TRBJ1-1
V gene: TRBV4-1
CDR3 length: 13
clone size: -
CDR3 protein: CASSQVGNTEAFF
CDR3 DNA: TGCGCCAGCAGCCAAGTAGGAAACACTGAAGCTTTCTTT

D gene: TRBD1
J gene: TRBJ1-2
V gene: TRBV30
CDR3 length: 14
clone size: -
CDR3 protein: CAWSPGQAGYGYTF
CDR3 DNA: TGTGCCTGGAGTCCGGGACAGGCGGGGTATGGCTACACCTTC

D gene: TRBD2
J gene: TRBJ2-7
V gene: TRBV25-1
CDR3 length: 14
clone size: -
CDR3 protein: CASSESGGRDEQYF
CDR3 DNA: TGTGCCAGCAGTGAATCCGGGGGGAGAGACGAGCAGTACTTC

D gene: -
J gene: TRBJ1-5
V gene: TRBV6-1
CDR3 length: 18
clone size: once
CDR3 protein: CASSEYNRGSLSNQPQHF
CDR3 DNA: TGTGCCAGCAGTGAATATAACCGGGGGTCTTTAAGCAATCAGCCCCAGCATTTT

D gene: TRBD1
J gene: TRBJ1-1
V gene: TRBV5-1
CDR3 length: 17
clone size: -
CDR3 protein: CASSLPGQGGDSTGAFF
CDR3 DNA: TGCGCCAGCAGCTTACCGGGACAGGGGGGAGACTCTACTGGGGCTTTCTTT

D gene: TRBD1
J gene: TRBJ2-7
V gene: TRBV27
CDR3 length: 15
clone size: -
CDR3 protein: CASSWGTGDSYEQYF
CDR3 DNA: TGTGCCAGCAGCTGGGGGACAGGGGACAGCTACGAGCAGTACTTC

D gene: TRBD1
J gene: TRBJ2-7
V gene: TRBV29-1
CDR3 length: 16
clone size: -
CDR3 protein: CSVEEQGADSGREQYF
CDR3 DNA: TGCAGCGTTGAAGAGCAGGGGGCGGACTCTGGCAGAGAGCAGTACTTC

D gene: -
J gene: TRBJ2-7
V gene: TRBV5-6
CDR3 length: 15
clone size: -
CDR3 protein: CASSLEGEGSYEQYF
CDR3 DNA: TGTGCCAGCAGCTTGGAAGGGGAAGGGTCCTACGAGCAGTACTTC

D gene: -
J gene: TRBJ1-6
V gene: TRBV7-3
CDR3 length: 14
clone size: -
CDR3 protein: CASSSLGGGSPLHF
CDR3 DNA: TGTGCCAGCAGCTCACTAGGGGGGGGATCACCCCTCCACTTT